The entry below describes one TCR beta chain. The antigen it recognizes is unknown. Base qualities are not provided; no much larger clone lies one nucleotide away. The record originates from a study of beta chain features in type 1 diabetes listed by TCRdb under 2018. Describing the broader study: No differences in mean age, gender distribution, total cell number or subset yield were found between patients and healthy donors. A total of roughly 98,000,000 sorted cells were examined across all samples, and RNA yield correlated strongly with the number of cells per subset. The study compared TCRB repertoires of sorted circulating CD4+ T cell subsets between recently diagnosed type 1 diabetes patients and matched healthy donors. Whereas all 30 or so donors provided naive and central memory subsets, regulatory and stem cell-like memory subsets were isolated from just 8 patients and about 8 healthy donors.

Study-wide findings and limitations: Naive, central memory and regulatory TCRB repertoires appeared more similar among patients than among healthy donors. PCR might favor shorter templates, but patient and control samples were amplified and corrected together, so any skew would affect both groups equally. A moderate but significant shortening of TCRB CDR3 length was observed in type 1 diabetes patients in all four CD4+ subsets. Fewer insertions and more nucleotide deletions at VDJ recombination sites were observed in patients with type 1 diabetes, implying thymic rearrangement abnormalities. Because small numbers of individuals were included in the HLA sub-analyses, any influence of HLA type on TCRB rearrangement was left unresolved. Because cDNA rather than genomic DNA was sequenced, highly expressing activated cells could have been over-represented, although no difference in activation and CD3 levels was found between groups.

Each donor gave one peripheral blood draw, about 100 mL on average, collected into heparinised tubes. A BD FACSAria II was used to sort naive, central memory, regulatory and stem cell-like memory CD4+ T cells with a panel that included CD45RO, CCR7, CD25, CD127, CD95 and CD27. All sorted populations exceeded 98% purity. PBMCs were separated immediately by Lymphoprep density gradient centrifugation and were stained directly, without being cultured. To minimize batch effects, samples were stained and sorted in pairs, one healthy donor with one patient per experiment. The High Capacity cDNA Reverse Transcription Kit was used to reverse transcribe all of the isolated RNA, meaning that expressed TCRB transcripts were what got sequenced. Naive, central memory and regulatory T cell samples underwent deep immunoSEQ sequencing, averaging approximately 3.5 million total reads per sample. Sorted cells were lysed in RLT buffer, and RNA was extracted using DNase-treated RNeasy Micro or Mini kits according to cell number. To prevent cross-contamination, every cell subset was processed on its own, while patient and healthy donor samples were processed together. TCRB sequences were amplified from cDNA with the immunoSEQ multiplex PCR, producing 87-bp fragments spanning the CDR3 region. Sequencing of the amplicons was done on the Illumina HiSeq platform. As for how the authors treated the data: Synthetic template baselines were used to correct PCR bias computationally, reads within Hamming distance 2 were collapsed, and singletons that could not be merged were discarded. Reads were aligned to IMGT to assign V, D and J genes, CDR3 length, and insertions or deletions at six rearrangement sites. Within each subset, clonotype counts were normalized to sorted cell number, and only after that were true diversity and Gini coefficients computed with the tcR R package. The overlap coefficient, calculated on TCRB nucleotide sequences, was used to measure repertoire sharing. Out-of-frame TCRB sequences from naive cells were analyzed to stand in for the pre-selection repertoire. This immuneACCESS table, as held by TCRdb, lists in-frame sequences with V and J called but not all clones. Of the missing ones, under half trace to an unresolved V gene in checked studies; the others have no known cause. V and J calls and clone size come straight from that table; D and trimming were deduced from the DNA. For this sample there are roughly 310,000 clones; approximately 10% appear just once. The top ten hold under 0.02% of the sample.

Sample: naive CD4+ T cells from blood. Taken with the paper, the label for cell subset or site translates to: true naive CD4+ T cells. This clonotype was obtained from a woman in her 30s in good health.

The DNA sequence follows: TGCGCCAGCAGCATTTCTGGGACAGGGGGCACTGAAGCTTTCTTT. It encodes CASSISGTGGTEAFF. Recombination connected TRBV5-1 to TRBJ1-1, and 11 junction bases match TRBD1. The CDR3 covers 15 residues, taking in both the cysteine and the phenylalanine. Only the CDR3 portion is preserved as DNA: 45 bases, with reading frame beginning at the first base. V is pruned by 4 bases and J by 4 bases, leaving 6 bases of the junction without a gene match. The CDR1 and CDR2 encoded by the germline V gene are SGHRS and YFSETQ.